This TCR beta chain was identified during a study of response to subunit inactivated influenza vaccine. Notes on the study in general: Authors proposed each seasonal influenza vaccination draws in few new T cells.

The germline V gene has CDR1 SQVTM and CDR2 ANQGSEA. V was clipped by 7 bases and J by 0 bases, with 16 bases between them. CDR3 length: 16 residues. The table lists this clonotype with a few counts. The antigen is undetermined. TCRdb reanalysed the RT-PCR reads using MiXCR and keeps one entry per CDR3 protein. Of 200,000 to 300,000 distinct CDR3 sequences in the sample, roughly an eighth were seen once. The chain couples TRBV29-1 to TRBJ2-6; D is perhaps TRBD2 (7 bases). The origin of this receptor is a man aged 50 to 60 who received an inactivated influenza vaccine. Sequenced material: non-naive T cells sorted from PBMCs, taken roughly 15 days before vaccination. The CDR3: CSAAGAKDSGANVLTF. In nucleotides, the CDR3 is TGCAGCGCGGCGGGGGCAAAAGACTCTGGGGCCAACGTCCTGACTTTC.